The source of this T cell receptor (beta chain) is a study of monozygotic twins with inflammatory bowel disease. The CDR3 runs 14 residues. Germline V gives CDR1 SQVTM, CDR2 ANQGSEA. Addition of UMIs with a 6-nucleotide sample barcode was achieved by template switching. One entry per CDR3 protein, without DNA, is what TCRdb gives after re-calling the 5' RACE reads. Its table lists approximately 200,000 distinct CDR3 sequences. The receptor comes from a human donor with ulcerative colitis or Crohn's disease, or a healthy co-twin of an affected twin (not recorded which). The genes are TRBV29-1 and TRBJ2-1; no DNA is available, so the TRBD2 call from TCRdb remains unchecked. Sequencing used blood. Here the CDR3 reads CSGSSTGLGNEQFF.